A single sample gave rise to the 23 T cell receptor beta chains below, sequenced in a study of T cells during gluten challenge in celiac disease. Multiplexed primers for every TRA and TRB V gene were used across three nested PCRs per cell. Via MiXCR, TCRdb re-called the single-cell sequencing reads, giving one row per CDR3 protein. The sample holds 85 distinct CDR3 sequences. Cells were tetramer-binding CD4+ effector-memory gut-homing T cells. This specimen consisted of gluten-specific CD4+ T cells sorted from blood using tetramers, obtained at baseline or on day 6, 14 or 28 of gluten challenge (not recorded which). These TCRs come from a female donor with celiac disease.

This clonotype was found once. The DNA of the CDR3 is TGCAGCGTTGCCCTCAGTAGTGACACTGAAGCTTTCTTT. Its translation is CSVALSSDTEAFF. V is TRBV29-1 and J is TRBJ1-1; D unclear. The V end was cut by 4 bases, the J end by 3 bases, with 12 bases between. The germline V gene has CDR1 SQVTM and CDR2 ANQGSEA. The CDR3 is 13 residues long.

V is TRBV6-2 or TRBV6-3 and J is TRBJ1-5, with D possibly being TRBD1 (5 bases). From germline, CDR1 is MNHEY and CDR2 SVGEGT. V dropped 6 bases and J dropped 11 bases, with 17 bases sitting between them. The CDR3 consists of 13 residues. Written as DNA, the CDR3 is TGTGCCAGCAGCCCGACCCTTGGGGGAGCCCAGCATTTT. Its protein is CASSPTLGGAQHF.

This clonotype was detected only a few times. This chain connects TRBV5-1 to TRBJ2-7, with no clear D. Trimming removed 1 base from V and 2 bases from J, with 25 bases in between. The length of the CDR3 is 19 residues. Germline V gene lookup returns CDR1 SGHRS and CDR2 YFSETQ. In nucleotides, the CDR3 is TGCGCCAGCAGCTTGTTGTTAACGTCGCCTGGATCGTTTGCCTACGAGCAGTACTTC. This sequence encodes CASSLLLTSPGSFAYEQYF.

A word on this clonotype: The junction departs from germline at one end; a sequencing error may be responsible. The gene calls are TRBV7-2 and TRBJ2-3; no clear D gene. CDR1 SGHTA and CDR2 FQGNSA come from the germline V gene. CDR3 length: 13 residues. The CDR3 nucleotides are TGTCCCAGCAGCTTACGGTACACAGATACGCAGTATTTT. Translated, it gives CPSSLRYTDTQYF.

In its sample, this clonotype ranks as hyperexpanded. V usage is TRBV7-2 and J usage is TRBJ2-1, with 8 positions matching TRBD2. The ends lost 2 bases at V and 7 bases at J; junction bases unmatched: 7. The CDR3 is 15 amino acids. CDR1 is SGHTA, CDR2 FQGNSA, per germline. As DNA, the CDR3 is TGTGCCAGCAGCTTAAGAGCGGGAGATGAGAATGAGCAGTTCTTC. Amino acid sequence: CASSLRAGDENEQFF.

This clonotype is hyperexpanded. The rearrangement links TRBV7-8 to TRBJ1-2; D is possibly TRBD1 (5 bases). This CDR3 has 13 residues. The V and J ends lost 2 bases and 7 bases respectively, with 11 bases between them. Germline V lookup: CDR1 SGHVS, CDR2 FQNEAQ. The CDR3 region has the DNA TGTGCCAGCAGCTTAACGCAGGGCGCTGGCTACACCTTC. It translates to CASSLTQGAGYTF.

This chain uses TRBV20-1 with TRBJ1-3; D remains unclear. CDR1 and CDR2 from the germline V gene are DFQATT and SNEGSKA (reference sequence). CDR3 size: 13 residues. V gave up 3 bases and J gave up 4 bases, with 10 bases separating them. The chain's CDR3 is CSASPAPGNTIYF. In nucleotides, the CDR3 is TGCAGTGCTAGCCCCGCCCCAGGAAACACCATATATTTT.

The rearrangement uses TRBV14 and TRBJ2-1; 11 bases line up with TRBD2. CDR3 length: 16 residues. Germline-derived CDR1 and CDR2 are SGHDN and FVKESK. V was clipped by 1 base and J by 8 bases; unmatched bases: 7. DNA of the CDR3: TGTGCCAGCAGCCAAGGTCTCCCTAGCGGGAGGTATGAGCAGTTCTTC. Amino acids: CASSQGLPSGRYEQFF.

The chain is built from TRBV7-6 and TRBJ2-5; no definite D call. The germline V gene encodes CDR1 SGHVS and CDR2 FNYEAQ. The ends were cut back, 1 base at V and 1 base at J, with 7 bases in the middle. This CDR3 is built from 14 residues. In DNA, the CDR3 is TGTGCCAGCAGCTTAGGGTTCGCCCAAGAGACCCAGTACTTC. It yields the protein CASSLGFAQETQYF.

The chain links TRBV2 to TRBJ2-7; no clear D. The CDR3 consists of 15 residues. Germline V gives CDR1 SNHLY, CDR2 FYNNEI. V lost 7 bases and J lost 1, with 17 bases in between. In nucleotides, the CDR3 is TGTGCCAGCATGCCCCTCCAGGACGGTTCCTACGAGCAGTACTTC. This gives the protein CASMPLQDGSYEQYF. Full variable domain (outside the CDR3, taken from reference TRBV2 and TRBJ2-7): EPEVTQTPSHQVTQMGQEVILRCVPISNHLYFYWYRQILGQKVEFLVSFYNNEISEKSEIFDDQFSVERPDGSNFTLKIRSTKLEDSAMYFCASMPLQDGSYEQYFGPGTRLTVT.

The table lists this clonotype with a count of one. V and J are TRBV4-2 and TRBJ1-3; TRBD1 agrees at 8 bases. CDR3 length: 14 residues. CDR1 is LGHNA, CDR2 YNFKEQ, per germline. V lost 5 bases and J lost 4; bases outside the gene matches: 4. CDR3 coding DNA: TGTGCCAGCAGCTCACGACAGGGGGGAAACACCATATATTTT. Translating it yields CASSSRQGGNTIYF.

This clonotype was seen only a few times. In DNA form, the CDR3 reads TGCAGTGCCAAATCTGGGAACACTGAAGCTTTCTTT. This encodes CSAKSGNTEAFF. The V call is TRBV20-1, the J call TRBJ1-1; D is uncertain. This CDR3 spans 12 amino acids. V was pared by 6 bases and J by 1 base, with 9 bases between. CDR1 and CDR2 (germline): DFQATT, SNEGSKA (reference sequence).

V and J are TRBV9 and TRBJ1-1, with no clear D. The CDR3 consists of 15 residues. Germline lookup yields CDR1 SGDLS and CDR2 YYNGEE. The ends were cut back, 0 bases at V and 2 bases at J, with 11 bases in the middle. The CDR3 sequence is CASSVGAEGNTEAFF. CDR3 nucleotides: TGTGCCAGCAGCGTAGGGGCAGAAGGAAACACTGAAGCTTTCTTT. The complete variable domain, with remaining parts taken from reference TRBV9 and TRBJ1-1, reads DSGVTQTPKHLITATGQRVTLRCSPRSGDLSVYWYQQSLDQGLQFLIQYYNGEERAKGNILERFSAQQFPDLHSELNLSSLELGDSALYFCASSVGAEGNTEAFFGQGTRLTVV.

The chain carries TRBV7-3 and TRBJ2-3, with TRBD2 identical over 8 bases. In germline, CDR1 is SGHTA, CDR2 FQGTGA. The CDR3 has 16 residues. The J segment lost 4 bases and the V segment lost 0 bases, leaving 6 bases of the junction unmatched. CDR3 protein: CASSLTGLVRADTQYF. The CDR3 nucleotides read TGTGCCAGCAGCTTAACGGGACTAGTGAGGGCAGATACGCAGTATTTT.

V is TRBV30 and J is TRBJ2-2; D is ambiguous. The CDR3 has 15 amino acids. Trimming pared 2 bases from V and 3 bases from J, leaving 13 bases between. The germline V gene encodes CDR1 GTSNPN and CDR2 SVGIG (reference sequence). The CDR3 sequence: CAWSLLGFDTGELFF. In DNA form, the CDR3 reads TGTGCCTGGAGTCTGCTGGGATTTGACACCGGGGAGCTGTTTTTT.

The V gene is TRBV19, the J gene TRBJ2-2; D is perhaps TRBD2 (6 bases). Between the trimmed V and J ends, which lost 3 bases and 2 bases, there was a span of 16 bases. Germline loops: CDR1 LNHDA, CDR2 SQIVND (reference sequence). The CDR3 runs to 17 residues. The CDR3 spells CASSIFALGTNTGELFF. DNA for the CDR3: TGTGCCAGTAGTATTTTCGCCCTCGGGACTAACACCGGGGAGCTGTTTTTT.

This chain connects TRBV15 to TRBJ1-1, with 9 bases that match TRBD1. Germline lookup yields CDR1 LNHNV and CDR2 YYDKDF (reference sequence). The CDR3 runs to 15 residues. Trimming took 0 bases from V and 3 from J; bases not matched to a gene: 2. The CDR3 protein is CATSRERTGDTEAFF. DNA for the CDR3: TGTGCCACCAGCAGAGAGAGGACAGGGGACACTGAAGCTTTCTTT.

The chain couples TRBV4-2 to TRBJ2-7; D is possibly TRBD1 or TRBD2 (7 bases each). The CDR3 spans 13 residues. The germline V gene has CDR1 LGHNA and CDR2 YNFKEQ. Trimming cost V 4 bases and J 7 bases, with 14 bases left between them. CDR3 nucleotide sequence: TGTGCCAGCAGCCCGTACAGGGGAGGGGAGCAGTACTTC. Translated, it gives CASSPYRGGEQYF.

This clonotype was observed a few times. The gene calls are TRBV7-2 and TRBJ1-3, with no clear D. Looked up from germline, CDR1 is SGHTA and CDR2 is FQGNSA. V shed 2 bases and J shed 4 bases, with 12 bases lying between them. The CDR3 has 15 amino acids. The CDR3 DNA reads TGTGCCAGCAGCTTAAGCGCCCAGGACGGAAACACCATATATTTT. Translation: CASSLSAQDGNTIYF.

The CDR3: CASSSVPGLAGGILDTQYF. DNA for the CDR3: TGTGCCAGCAGCTCCGTCCCGGGACTAGCGGGAGGGATCTTAGATACGCAGTATTTT. This sequence joins TRBV7-6 and TRBJ2-3; 16 nucleotides line up with TRBD2. The CDR3 spans 19 residues. The germline V gene has CDR1 SGHVS and CDR2 FNYEAQ. V lost 4 bases and J lost 5; bases outside the gene matches: 12.

This clonotype came up once. The chain has TRBV29-1 and TRBJ2-1; the D is unclear. CDR1 is SQVTM, CDR2 ANQGSEA, per germline. The CDR3 consists of 14 residues. Trimming stripped 6 bases from V and 5 bases from J, with 17 bases between. CDR3 residues: CSVAYSALDNEQFF. The CDR3 DNA reads as TGCAGCGTGGCTTACAGCGCTCTTGACAATGAGCAGTTCTTC.

The chain uses TRBV4-3 and TRBJ1-6; D uncertain. V was shortened by 1 base and J by 9 bases, with 10 bases between the two germline ends. Germline V gene sequence: CDR1 LGHNA, CDR2 YSLEER. The CDR3 loop spans 14 amino acids. Here the CDR3 reads CASSQGPEGSPLHF. The CDR3 DNA sequence: TGCGCCAGCAGCCAAGGGCCCGAGGGTTCACCCCTCCACTTT.

V and J are TRBV7-2 and TRBJ1-2, with unresolved D. Germline V gene sequence: CDR1 SGHTA, CDR2 FQGNSA. The CDR3 extends over 14 amino acids. V was pared by 5 bases and J by 6 bases, with 16 bases between. This CDR3 reads CASSPHMIRDGYTF. The CDR3 nucleotides read TGTGCCAGCAGCCCCCACATGATAAGGGATGGCTACACCTTC.